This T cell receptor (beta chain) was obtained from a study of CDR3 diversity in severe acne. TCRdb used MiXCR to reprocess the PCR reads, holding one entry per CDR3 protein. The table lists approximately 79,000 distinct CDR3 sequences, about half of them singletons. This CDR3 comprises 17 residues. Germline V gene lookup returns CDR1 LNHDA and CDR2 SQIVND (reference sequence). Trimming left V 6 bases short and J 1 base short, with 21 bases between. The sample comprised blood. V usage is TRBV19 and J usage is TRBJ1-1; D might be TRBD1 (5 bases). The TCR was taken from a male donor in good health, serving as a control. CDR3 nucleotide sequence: TGTGCCAGTAGCCCCACCGGGATGGGGCAACGGAACACTGAAGCTTTCTTT. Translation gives CASSPTGMGQRNTEAFF.